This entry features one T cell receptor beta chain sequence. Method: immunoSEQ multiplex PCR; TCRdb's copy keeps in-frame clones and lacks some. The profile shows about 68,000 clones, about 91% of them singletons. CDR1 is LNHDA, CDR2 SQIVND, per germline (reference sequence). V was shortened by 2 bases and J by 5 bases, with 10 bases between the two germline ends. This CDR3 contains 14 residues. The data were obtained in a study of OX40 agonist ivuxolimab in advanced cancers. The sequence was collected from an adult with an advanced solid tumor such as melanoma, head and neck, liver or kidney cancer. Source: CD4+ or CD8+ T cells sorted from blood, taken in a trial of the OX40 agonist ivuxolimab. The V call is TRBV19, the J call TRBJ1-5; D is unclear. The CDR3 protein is CASSIWLQDQPQHF. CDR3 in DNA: TGTGCCAGTAGTATATGGCTGCAAGATCAGCCCCAGCATTTT.